These T cell receptor beta chains were read from a single sample in a study of blood T cell repertoires in COVID-19. Clones were read by immunoSEQ multiplex PCR, and TCRdb kept only the in-frame ones, dropping some. The sample carries about 150,000 clones, around 80% recorded once. The material sequenced was PBMCs or T cells enriched from blood (not recorded which). Receptor source: an older man who had been exposed to COVID-19. Each CDR3 is given without its conserved first and last residue. Size is stated for part of the rows, as once, few or many counts, or as a class when the clone is expanded.

v_call clone_size cdr3_aa
TRBV5-1 NA ASSLFGQDLEKLF
TRBV7-8 NA ASSRTGSPNQPQH
TRBV9 NA ASSVAQGSSYEQY
TRBV5-5 NA ASSSTGVHEQF
TRBV5-4 few ASSLQQGKGKAF
TRBV7-9 NA ASSLVSTGGYQPQH
TRBV11-2 NA ASSSPGGGTQETQY
TRBV4-3 NA ASSRAGGPVPDTQY
TRBV28 NA ASTAGGLAGYT
TRBV4-3 NA ASSHQGGARTDTQY
TRBV30 NA AWSGTGRNTIY
TRBV18 NA ASSQLNHGTGPLNTDTQY
TRBV5-1 NA ASSSEELGGNEQF
TRBV19 NA ASSTLPQGMDGYT
TRBV5-1 NA ASRPGDYGYT
TRBV12-3/TRBV12-4 NA ASSSAKNIQY
TRBV6-5 NA ASNSGGSGNTEAF
TRBV19 NA ASSKQGGLNYGYT
TRBV19 NA ASTRTVNTEAF
TRBV28 once ASSGTDGRATNYGYT
TRBV14 NA ASSRTSGSTDTQY
TRBV6-6 NA ASGHSNQPQH
TRBV15 NA ATSRWQNEAF
TRBV18 NA ASSPRSQGTTEAF
TRBV19 NA ASRTGGSGELF
TRBV7-2 NA ASSEFTGSPETQY
TRBV19 NA ASSQGLYGYT
TRBV5-5 NA ASKLGAGVNTEAF
TRBV9 NA ASSPEGTVQPQH
TRBV19 NA ASSIGQGASEQY
TRBV7-6 NA ASSLGGGGTEAF
TRBV4-1 NA ASSQGQGAYGYT
TRBV5-4 NA ASSLTGANEQF